A selection of T cell receptor beta chains follows, all from one sample in a study of vaccination and CD4 T cells after COVID-19. TCRdb analysed the PCR reads with MiXCR anew, one entry per CDR3 protein. The table has under 20,000 distinct CDR3 sequences, 26% seen once. For these TCRs, the target antigens are not known. The sample comprised cultured CD4+ T cells from blood. These TCRs come from a human donor with COVID-19. Each CDR3 is given with its conserved first and last residue. D genes are given only for firm matches. Clone sizes are given selectively: once, few, many, or a class where the clone is expanded.

v_call	j_call	clone_size	d_call	cdr3_aa	cdr3_nt
TRBV19	TRBJ2-7	NA	TRBD1	CASSTGTVLSYEQYF	TGTGCCAGTAGTACCGGGACAGTGCTCTCCTACGAGCAGTACTTC
TRBV4-2	TRBJ1-2	NA	NA	CASSQDGDEAYGYTF	TGTGCCAGCAGCCAAGATGGGGACGAGGCGTATGGCTACACCTTC
TRBV20-1	TRBJ2-5	NA	TRBD2	CSARVGGGAAETQYF	TGCAGTGCTAGAGTAGGCGGGGGGGCCGCCGAGACCCAGTACTTC
TRBV7-2	TRBJ2-1	NA	TRBD2	CASRKVRSGGPADNEQFF	TGTGCCAGCAGGAAGGTTAGGTCGGGGGGGCCGGCTGATAATGAGCAGTTCTTC
TRBV18	TRBJ2-7	NA	NA	CASSPAARVYEQYF	TGTGCCAGCTCACCGGCTGCCAGGGTCTACGAGCAGTACTTC
TRBV6-1	TRBJ2-7	once	TRBD2	CASRAGTSGYEQYF	TGTGCCAGCAGGGCCGGGACTAGCGGCTACGAGCAGTACTTC
TRBV12-3/TRBV12-4	TRBJ2-5	NA	TRBD2	CASSLRTSGGAAETQYF	TGTGCCAGCAGTTTGCGGACTAGCGGGGGGGCGGCAGAGACCCAGTACTTC
TRBV20-1	TRBJ2-7	few	TRBD2	CSASHVTSGGTYEQYF	TGCAGTGCTAGCCATGTGACTAGCGGGGGGACCTACGAGCAGTACTTC
TRBV6-1	TRBJ1-4	few	TRBD1	CASITGGGNEKLFF	TGTGCCAGCATCACAGGGGGTGGTAATGAAAAACTGTTTTTT
TRBV5-1	TRBJ2-3	NA	TRBD2	CASSLNPGSFVAGVGTDTQYF	TGCGCCAGCAGCTTGAACCCCGGTAGCTTTGTAGCGGGGGTGGGCACAGATACGCAGTATTTT
TRBV20-1	TRBJ2-3	NA	NA	CSASTADTQYF	TGCAGTGCTAGTACTGCGGATACGCAGTATTTT
TRBV4-3	TRBJ1-2	NA	TRBD1	CASSQDIGTGSRNYGYTF	TGCGCCAGCAGCCAAGATATTGGGACAGGGAGCAGGAACTATGGCTACACCTTC
TRBV9	TRBJ1-1	NA	NA	CASSVGGQNTEAFF	TGTGCCAGCAGCGTAGGGGGTCAGAACACTGAAGCTTTCTTT
TRBV7-4	TRBJ2-3	NA	TRBD2	CASDPAGGVSTDTQYF	TGTGCCAGCGATCCAGCGGGGGGAGTTAGCACAGATACGCAGTATTTT
TRBV12-5	TRBJ1-2	few	TRBD1	CASGWTGPSYGYTF	TGTGCTAGTGGTTGGACAGGGCCGTCCTATGGCTACACCTTC
TRBV6-1	TRBJ2-1	few	TRBD1	CASRRQGISDEQFF	TGTGCCAGCAGAAGACAGGGTATAAGTGATGAGCAGTTCTTC
TRBV7-8	TRBJ2-3	NA	TRBD1	CASSLGQGAGDTQYF	TGTGCCAGCAGCTTAGGACAGGGGGCGGGAGATACGCAGTATTTT
TRBV7-2	TRBJ1-2	few	NA	CASSLVMNYGYTF	TGTGCCAGCAGCTTAGTGATGAACTATGGCTACACCTTC
TRBV5-4	TRBJ2-7	few	NA	CASTQGRVGDEQYF	TGTGCCAGCACCCAAGGCCGGGTGGGGGACGAGCAGTACTTC
TRBV7-8	TRBJ1-2	medium-sized	NA	CASTPEPGYGYTF	TGTGCCAGCACCCCCGAACCGGGCTATGGCTACACCTTC
TRBV7-2	TRBJ2-7	NA	NA	CASSPEKGSSYEQYF	TGTGCCAGCAGCCCCGAAAAGGGGAGCTCCTACGAGCAGTACTTC
TRBV15	TRBJ1-2	NA	NA	CATSREGGDYGCTF	TGTGCCACCAGCAGAGAGGGGGGCGACTATGGCTGCACCTTC
TRBV2	TRBJ1-2	few	TRBD1	CASRGQLSNYGYTF	TGTGCCAGCAGGGGACAGCTATCCAACTATGGCTACACCTTC
TRBV19	TRBJ1-2	NA	TRBD1	CARIRPGTGEDYGYTF	TGTGCCAGAATCCGCCCCGGGACAGGGGAAGACTATGGCTACACCTTC
TRBV12-2	TRBJ1-2	NA	NA	CASRLLPDSGYTF	TGTGCAAGTCGCTTATTGCCTGACAGCGGGTACACCTTC
TRBV20-1	TRBJ2-5	NA	NA	CSAPEWGQETQYF	TGCAGTGCACCAGAATGGGGCCAAGAGACCCAGTACTTC
TRBV30	TRBJ1-5	NA	NA	CAWSFEGGYQPQHF	TGTGCCTGGAGTTTCGAGGGGGGTTATCAGCCCCAGCATTTT
TRBV18	TRBJ1-5	once	NA	CASSPDKTNQPQHF	TGTGCCAGCTCACCGGACAAGACTAATCAGCCCCAGCATTTT
TRBV25-1	TRBJ1-2	NA	TRBD1	CASSEGGQGTVYGYTF	TGTGCCAGCAGTGAAGGCGGACAGGGGACGGTCTATGGCTACACCTTC
TRBV7-2	TRBJ2-5	few	NA	CASSSGIQETQYF	TGTGCCAGCAGCTCAGGGATTCAAGAGACCCAGTACTTC
TRBV4-2	TRBJ2-5	NA	TRBD2	CASSQGSLAGTGETQYF	TGTGCCAGCAGCCAAGGTAGTCTAGCGGGGACGGGGGAGACCCAGTACTTC
TRBV6-1	TRBJ1-1	few	NA	CASRRSGRELNTEAFF	TGTGCCAGCAGGAGGTCAGGGCGAGAACTGAACACTGAAGCTTTCTTT
TRBV7-9	TRBJ1-5	NA	NA	CASSLEGSNQPQHF	TGTGCCAGCAGCTTAGAAGGGAGCAATCAGCCCCAGCATTTT
TRBV12-3/TRBV12-4	TRBJ1-2	NA	NA	CASSPGTPSNYGYTF	TGTGCCAGCAGTCCCGGGACACCTAGCAACTATGGCTACACCTTC
TRBV20-1	TRBJ1-1	few	NA	CSARSTVNTEAFF	TGCAGTGCTAGAAGCACAGTGAACACTGAAGCTTTCTTT
TRBV28	TRBJ2-7	NA	NA	CASSTGAFDEQYF	TGTGCCAGCAGTACGGGGGCTTTCGACGAGCAGTACTTC
TRBV5-4	TRBJ2-2	few	TRBD1	CASSARGLAGELFF	TGTGCCAGCAGCGCCAGGGGGCTCGCCGGGGAGCTGTTTTTT
TRBV25-1	TRBJ1-4	few	NA	CASSETGPNEKLFF	TGTGCCAGCAGTGAGACAGGACCTAATGAAAAACTGTTTTTT
TRBV7-9	TRBJ2-7	NA	NA	CASSPPFRFGYEQYF	TGTGCCAGCAGCCCCCCCTTCCGGTTCGGCTACGAGCAGTACTTC
TRBV6-1	TRBJ2-1	few	TRBD2	CASRRALTSGGYNEQFF	TGTGCCAGCAGACGGGCCCTGACTAGCGGGGGTTACAATGAGCAGTTCTTC
TRBV20-1	TRBJ2-3	few	TRBD2	CSALTSGGAFTDTQYF	TGCAGTGCCCTGACTAGCGGGGGGGCTTTCACAGATACGCAGTATTTT
TRBV6-1	TRBJ1-5	NA	TRBD1	CASRAGQSSNPPQHF	TGTGCCAGCAGGGCGGGACAGTCTAGCAATCCGCCCCAGCATTTT
TRBV7-8	TRBJ1-1	NA	NA	CASSLVGGQNTEAFF	TGTGCCAGCAGCTTAGTGGGGGGCCAGAACACTGAAGCTTTCTTT
TRBV6-1	TRBJ2-2	NA	NA	CASAAGPTNTGELFF	TGTGCCAGCGCCGCGGGGCCGACAAACACCGGGGAGCTGTTTTTT
TRBV5-4	TRBJ1-1	few	TRBD1	CASSQQGGEAFF	TGTGCCAGCAGCCAACAGGGGGGTGAAGCTTTCTTT
TRBV15	TRBJ1-2	few	TRBD1	CATSRRQGRDYGYTF	TGTGCCACCAGCAGGCGACAGGGTAGGGACTATGGCTACACCTTC
TRBV11-3	TRBJ1-1	few	NA	CASSLAWGTEAFF	TGTGCCAGCAGCTTAGCGTGGGGCACTGAAGCTTTCTTT